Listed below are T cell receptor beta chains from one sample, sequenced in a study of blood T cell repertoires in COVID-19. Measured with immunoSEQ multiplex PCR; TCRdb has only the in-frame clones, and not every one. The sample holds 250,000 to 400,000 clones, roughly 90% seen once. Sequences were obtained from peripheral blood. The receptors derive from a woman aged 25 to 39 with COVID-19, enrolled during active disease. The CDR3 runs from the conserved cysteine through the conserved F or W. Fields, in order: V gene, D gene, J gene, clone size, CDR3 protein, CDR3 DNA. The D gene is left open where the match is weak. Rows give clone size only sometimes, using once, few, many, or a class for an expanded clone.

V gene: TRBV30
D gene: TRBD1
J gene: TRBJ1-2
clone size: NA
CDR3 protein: CAWSVGQGYTF
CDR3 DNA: TGTGCCTGGAGTGTGGGACAGGGCTACACCTTC

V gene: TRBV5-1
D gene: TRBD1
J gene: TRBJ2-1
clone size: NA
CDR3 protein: CASSSGLDREWNEQFF
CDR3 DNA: TGCGCCAGCAGCTCGGGCTTGGACAGGGAGTGGAATGAGCAGTTCTTC

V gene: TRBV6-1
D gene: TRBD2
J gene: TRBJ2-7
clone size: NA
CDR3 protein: CASSAGTSGAVPYEQYF
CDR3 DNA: TGTGCCAGCAGTGCTGGGACTAGCGGGGCTGTTCCCTACGAGCAGTACTTC

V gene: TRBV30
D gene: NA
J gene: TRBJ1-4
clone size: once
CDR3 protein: CAWSGQTLRKLFF
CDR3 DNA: TGTGCCTGGAGCGGACAGACCCTGCGGAAACTGTTTTTT

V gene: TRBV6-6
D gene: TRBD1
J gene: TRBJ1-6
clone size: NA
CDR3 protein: CASSSRDRDSPLHF
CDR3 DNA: TGTGCCAGCAGTTCACGGGACAGGGATTCACCCCTCCACTTT

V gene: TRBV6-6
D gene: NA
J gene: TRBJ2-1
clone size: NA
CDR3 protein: CASTAYNEQFF
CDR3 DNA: TGTGCCAGCACTGCCTACAATGAGCAGTTCTTC

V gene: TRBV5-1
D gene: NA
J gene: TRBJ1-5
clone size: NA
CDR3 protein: CASSLTGDSNQPQHF
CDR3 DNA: TGCGCCAGCAGCTTAACGGGTGATAGCAATCAGCCCCAGCATTTT

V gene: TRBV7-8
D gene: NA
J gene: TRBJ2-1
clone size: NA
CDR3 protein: CASSQRSEAYNEQFF
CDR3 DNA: TGTGCCAGCAGCCAACGATCTGAGGCCTACAATGAGCAGTTCTTC

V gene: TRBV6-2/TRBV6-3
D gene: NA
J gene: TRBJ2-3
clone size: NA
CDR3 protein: CASSYGQGTDTQYF
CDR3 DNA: TGTGCCAGCAGTTACGGGCAGGGTACAGATACGCAGTATTTT

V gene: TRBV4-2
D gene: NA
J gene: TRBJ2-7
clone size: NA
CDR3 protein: CASSQEGKGPYEQYF
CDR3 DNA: TGTGCCAGCAGCCAAGAAGGTAAGGGGCCCTACGAGCAGTACTTC

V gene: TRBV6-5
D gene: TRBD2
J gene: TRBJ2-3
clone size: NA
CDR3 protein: CASSLSGRDTDTQYF
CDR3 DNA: TGTGCCAGCAGTTTAAGCGGGAGGGACACAGATACGCAGTATTTT

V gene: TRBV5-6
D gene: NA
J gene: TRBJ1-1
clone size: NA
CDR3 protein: CASSFGGRGTEAFF
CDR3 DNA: TGTGCCAGCAGCTTCGGGGGGCGCGGCACTGAAGCTTTCTTT

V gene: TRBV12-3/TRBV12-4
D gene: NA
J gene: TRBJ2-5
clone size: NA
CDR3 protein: CASSRSRVETQYF
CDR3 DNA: TGTGCCAGCAGTCGAAGCAGGGTTGAGACCCAGTACTTC

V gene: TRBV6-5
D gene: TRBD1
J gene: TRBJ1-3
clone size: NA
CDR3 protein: CASRLQGSSGNTIYF
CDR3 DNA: TGTGCCAGCAGACTACAGGGGAGCTCTGGAAACACCATATATTTT

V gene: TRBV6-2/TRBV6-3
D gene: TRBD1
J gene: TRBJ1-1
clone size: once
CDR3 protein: CASSYPWDRDELVEAFF
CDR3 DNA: TGTGCCAGCAGTTACCCTTGGGACAGGGACGAACTGGTTGAAGCTTTCTTT

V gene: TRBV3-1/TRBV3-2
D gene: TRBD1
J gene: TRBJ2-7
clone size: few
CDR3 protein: CASSTGTGARKQYF
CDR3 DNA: TGTGCCAGCAGCACCGGGACAGGGGCTCGGAAGCAGTACTTC

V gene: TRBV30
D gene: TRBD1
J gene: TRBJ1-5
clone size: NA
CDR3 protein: CAWSAAGTGANQPQHF
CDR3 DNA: TGTGCCTGGAGTGCCGCCGGGACAGGGGCCAATCAGCCCCAGCATTTT

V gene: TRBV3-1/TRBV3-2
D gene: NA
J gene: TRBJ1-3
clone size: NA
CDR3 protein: CASSLTGSFSGNTIYF
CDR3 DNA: TGTGCCAGCAGCCTTACAGGGTCCTTTTCTGGAAACACCATATATTTT

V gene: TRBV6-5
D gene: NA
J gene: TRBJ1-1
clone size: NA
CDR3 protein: CASSSQGTMNTEAFF
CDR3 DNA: TGTGCCAGCAGCTCCCAGGGAACCATGAACACTGAAGCTTTCTTT

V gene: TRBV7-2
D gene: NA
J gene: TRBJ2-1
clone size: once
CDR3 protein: CASSLDPSSYNEQFF
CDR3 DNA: TGTGCCAGCAGCTTAGACCCGAGCTCCTACAATGAGCAGTTCTTC

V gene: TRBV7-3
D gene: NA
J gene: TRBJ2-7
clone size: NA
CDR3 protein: CASSRGGAYEQYF
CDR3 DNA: TGTGCCAGCAGCAGGGGAGGAGCCTACGAGCAGTACTTC

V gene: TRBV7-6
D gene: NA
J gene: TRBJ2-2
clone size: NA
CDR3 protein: CASSSRTVNTGELFF
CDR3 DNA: TGTGCCAGCAGCTCAAGAACGGTGAACACCGGGGAGCTGTTTTTT

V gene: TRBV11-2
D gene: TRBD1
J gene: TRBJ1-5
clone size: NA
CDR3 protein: CASSSTGGREPQHF
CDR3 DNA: TGTGCCAGCAGTTCCACAGGGGGTAGGGAGCCCCAGCATTTT

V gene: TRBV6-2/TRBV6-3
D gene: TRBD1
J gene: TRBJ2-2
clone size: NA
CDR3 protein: CASSYSRDRGYTGELFF
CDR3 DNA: TGTGCCAGCAGTTACTCGAGGGACAGGGGATACACCGGGGAGCTGTTTTTT

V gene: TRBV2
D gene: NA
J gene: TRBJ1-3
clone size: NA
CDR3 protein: CASSVIRNTIYF
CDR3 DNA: TGTGCCAGCAGTGTTATTAGAAACACCATATATTTT

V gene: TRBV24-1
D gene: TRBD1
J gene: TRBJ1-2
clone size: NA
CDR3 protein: CATSDQTGWNGYTF
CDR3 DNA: TGTGCCACCAGTGATCAGACAGGGTGGAATGGCTACACCTTC

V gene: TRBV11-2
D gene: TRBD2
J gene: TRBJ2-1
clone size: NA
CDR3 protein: CASSLVAGLAKSEQFF
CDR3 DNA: TGTGCCAGCAGCTTAGTCGCGGGACTAGCGAAGAGTGAGCAGTTCTTC

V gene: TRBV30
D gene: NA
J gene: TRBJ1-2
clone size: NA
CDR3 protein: CAWSSQGPYGYTF
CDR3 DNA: TGTGCCTGGAGTTCGCAGGGGCCCTATGGCTACACCTTC

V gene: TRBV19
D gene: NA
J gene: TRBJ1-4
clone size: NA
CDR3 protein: CASSSSSRTIGGKLFF
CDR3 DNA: TGTGCCAGTAGTTCCTCCTCTAGGACAATCGGGGGAAAACTGTTTTTT

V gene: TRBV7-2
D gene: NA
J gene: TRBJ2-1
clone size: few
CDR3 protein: CASKDRLNEQFF
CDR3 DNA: TGTGCCAGCAAGGACAGATTGAATGAGCAGTTCTTC

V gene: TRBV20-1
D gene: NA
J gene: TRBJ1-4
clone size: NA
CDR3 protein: CSASSGIEFF
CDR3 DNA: TGCAGTGCTAGCTCTGGCATCGAGTTTTTT

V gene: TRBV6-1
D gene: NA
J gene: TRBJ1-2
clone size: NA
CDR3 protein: CASSDLGHGNSGYTF
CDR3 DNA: TGTGCCAGCAGTGACCTGGGACACGGGAATAGTGGCTACACCTTC

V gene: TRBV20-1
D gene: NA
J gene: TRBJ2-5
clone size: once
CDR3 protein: CSASPDTSWNSETQYF
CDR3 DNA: TGCAGTGCTAGTCCAGACACTAGCTGGAACTCGGAGACCCAGTACTTC

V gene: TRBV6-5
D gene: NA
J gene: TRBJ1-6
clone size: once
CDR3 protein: CASSYSADSPLHF
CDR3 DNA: TGTGCCAGCAGTTACTCTGCGGATTCACCCCTCCACTTT

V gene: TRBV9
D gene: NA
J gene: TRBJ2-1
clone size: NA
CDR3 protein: CASSVASISNEQFF
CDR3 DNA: TGTGCCAGCAGCGTAGCTTCGATCAGTAATGAGCAGTTCTTC

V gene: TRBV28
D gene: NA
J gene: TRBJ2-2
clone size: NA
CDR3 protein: CASSNEPNRSGDAGELFF
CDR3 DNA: TGTGCCAGCAGCAATGAACCTAACAGATCAGGGGACGCCGGGGAGCTGTTTTTT

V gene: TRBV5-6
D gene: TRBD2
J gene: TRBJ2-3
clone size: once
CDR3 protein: CASSTAYGTRGTDTQYF
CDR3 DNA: TGTGCCAGCAGCACCGCTTACGGGACTAGGGGCACAGATACGCAGTATTTT

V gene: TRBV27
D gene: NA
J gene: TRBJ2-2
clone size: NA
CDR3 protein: CASTQRSGGQLASWGELFF
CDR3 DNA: TGTGCCAGCACCCAGAGGTCGGGGGGCCAACTAGCCTCGTGGGGGGAGCTGTTTTTT

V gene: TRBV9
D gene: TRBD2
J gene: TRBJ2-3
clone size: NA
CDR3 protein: CASSVGTSPDTQYF
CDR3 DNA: TGTGCCAGCAGCGTCGGGACTAGCCCAGATACGCAGTATTTT

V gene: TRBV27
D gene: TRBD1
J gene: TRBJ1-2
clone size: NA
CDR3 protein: CASSLSGRGHYGYTF
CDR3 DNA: TGTGCCAGCAGTTTATCGGGCAGGGGGCACTATGGCTACACCTTC

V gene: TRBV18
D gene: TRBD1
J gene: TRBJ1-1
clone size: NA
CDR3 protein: CASSLRQGSTEAFF
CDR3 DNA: TGTGCCAGCTCGTTAAGACAGGGTAGCACTGAAGCTTTCTTT

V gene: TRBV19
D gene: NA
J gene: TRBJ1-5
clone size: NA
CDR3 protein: CASSSRGRDQPQHF
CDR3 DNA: TGTGCCAGTAGTAGTAGGGGCAGGGATCAGCCCCAGCATTTT

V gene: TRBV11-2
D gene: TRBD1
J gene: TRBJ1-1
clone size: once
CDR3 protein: CASSRGQGGTEAFF
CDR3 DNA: TGTGCCAGCAGCAGGGGACAGGGAGGTACTGAAGCTTTCTTT

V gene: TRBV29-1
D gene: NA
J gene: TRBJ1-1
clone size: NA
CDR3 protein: CSVIDRRGYTEAFF
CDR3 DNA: TGCAGCGTCATAGACCGACGGGGATACACTGAAGCTTTCTTT

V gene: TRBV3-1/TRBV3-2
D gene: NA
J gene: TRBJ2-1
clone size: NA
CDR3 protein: CASSASQLGAYNEQFF
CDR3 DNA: TGTGCCAGCAGCGCAAGCCAACTAGGAGCCTACAATGAGCAGTTCTTC

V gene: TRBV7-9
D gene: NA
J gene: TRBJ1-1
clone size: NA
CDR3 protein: CASSPYTGLNTEAFF
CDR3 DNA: TGTGCCAGCAGCCCATACACAGGGCTCAACACTGAAGCTTTCTTT

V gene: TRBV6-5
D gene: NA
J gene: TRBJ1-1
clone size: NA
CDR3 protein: CASSYGGMNTEAFF
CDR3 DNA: TGTGCCAGCAGTTACGGGGGGATGAACACTGAAGCTTTCTTT

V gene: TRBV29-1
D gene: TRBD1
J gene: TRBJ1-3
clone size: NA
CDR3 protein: CSVDDRGSGNTIYF
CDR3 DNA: TGCAGCGTCGACGACAGGGGCTCTGGAAACACCATATATTTT

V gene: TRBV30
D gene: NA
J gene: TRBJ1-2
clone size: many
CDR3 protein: CAWSVSQVQFIYGYTF
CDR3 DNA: TGTGCCTGGAGTGTAAGCCAGGTGCAGTTTATCTATGGCTACACCTTC

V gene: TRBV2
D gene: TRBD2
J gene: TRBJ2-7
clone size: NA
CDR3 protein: CASSPPAGERVQYF
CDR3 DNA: TGTGCCAGCAGTCCACCAGCGGGAGAGCGTGTGCAGTACTTC

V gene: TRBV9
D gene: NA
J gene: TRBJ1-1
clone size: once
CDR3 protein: CASSAQGGTEAFF
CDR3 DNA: TGTGCCAGCAGCGCCCAGGGCGGCACTGAAGCTTTCTTT

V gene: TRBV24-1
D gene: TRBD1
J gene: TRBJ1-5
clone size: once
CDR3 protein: CATSDGTGRDQPQHF
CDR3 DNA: TGTGCCACCAGTGATGGGACAGGGAGGGATCAGCCCCAGCATTTT

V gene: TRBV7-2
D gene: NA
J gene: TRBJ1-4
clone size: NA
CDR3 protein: CASSLVYNEKLFF
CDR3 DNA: TGTGCCAGCAGCTTAGTTTATAATGAAAAACTGTTTTTT